This T cell receptor beta chain was obtained from a study of beta chain features in type 1 diabetes. Study information: Across the samples, roughly 99 million sorted cells were examined in total.

CDR3 length equals 15 residues. The junction had 1 base not matched to a gene; V was cut back by 1 base and J by 7 bases. Germline loops: CDR1 LGHNA, CDR2 YSLEER. The isolated RNA, all of it, was reverse transcribed, so expressed TCRB transcripts were what got sequenced. Sequenced by immunoSEQ multiplex PCR; TCRdb stores in-frame clones only, minus some. Of 350,000 to 450,000 clones in the sample, approximately 13% are singletons; the top ten hold 0.035% to 0.04%. The source material was naive CD4+ T cells from blood. The J gene is TRBJ1-6, the V gene TRBV4-3; 10 nucleotides align to TRBD1. The origin of this receptor is a man aged 25-45 years in good health. Written as DNA, the CDR3 is TGCGCCAGCAGCCAAGGGGGACAGGGGAATTCACCCCTCCACTTT. Its protein is CASSQGGQGNSPLHF.